This record concerns one T cell receptor (beta chain) sequence. What it binds is unknown. From germline, CDR1 is MGHRA and CDR2 YSYEKL. This CDR3 is built from 14 residues. Trimming took off 4 bases at V and 4 bases at J, with 13 bases between the two ends. The sample originates from a study of graft-versus-host responses after intestinal transplantation. Study information: Recipients got multivisceral, liver-intestinal, or isolated intestinal transplants.

Produced via immunoSEQ multiplex PCR; TCRdb's table is partial and in-frame only. This table holds tens of thousands of clones, 85% to 95% found once. The sequence was collected from a human donor who received an intestinal transplant. This chain uses TRBV4-1 with TRBJ2-5; no firm D call. Material: unstimulated CD8+ T cells sorted from spleen or lymph node cells, obtained before intestinal transplant. CDR3 DNA sequence: TGCGCCAGCAGCCTACTGATCCGTGTAGAGACCCAGTACTTC. Its translation: CASSLLIRVETQYF.